The 9 T cell receptor beta chains presented below share a single source sample, sequenced in a study of T-cell reconstitution after alpha-beta-depleted transplantation in children. The library targeted TCRbeta and was prepared with unique molecular identifiers. TCRdb re-derived calls from the PCR reads in MiXCR, one entry per CDR3 protein. The sample yields 500,000 to 650,000 distinct CDR3 sequences, over 10% seen once. This sample comprised PBMCs, mostly from graft donor cells, obtained 180 days after TCRalphabeta/CD19-depleted stem cell transplant. The source of these receptors is a female patient under 10 years old who had a stem cell transplant for aplastic anemia, so the T cells may come from the graft donor.

In this sample, this clonotype turned up many times. The J gene is TRBJ2-6, the V gene TRBV11-1; 7 bases line up with TRBD1. Losses at the gene ends were 4 bases for V and 2 bases for J; bases not matched to a gene: 11. Germline V gives CDR1 SGHAT, CDR2 FQDESV (reference sequence). The CDR3 contains 18 residues. The CDR3 is CASSYNPGQPPGANVLTF. The CDR3 nucleotides are TGTGCCAGCAGCTACAACCCGGGACAGCCACCTGGGGCCAACGTCCTGACTTTC. Together with reference TRBV11-1 and TRBJ2-6, the CDR3 gives the full variable domain: EAEVAQSPRYKITEKSQAVAFWCDPISGHATLYWYRQILGQGPELLVQFQDESVVDDSQLPKDRFSAERLKGVDSTLKIQPAELGDSAMYLCASSYNPGQPPGANVLTFGAGSRLTVL.

This clonotype was counted between two and nine times. The chain has TRBV28 and TRBJ2-1; TRBD1 matches 11 bases. The V gene end was trimmed by 3 bases and the J gene end by 11 bases; junction bases not matched to a gene: 9. This CDR3 has 15 residues. The germline V gene has CDR1 MDHEN and CDR2 SYDVKM. The CDR3 reads CASSFGTGGGLKQFF. The CDR3 nucleotides read TGTGCCAGCAGTTTTGGGACAGGGGGAGGTTTGAAGCAGTTCTTC.

This clonotype was detected only a few times. V gene TRBV10-3 combines with J gene TRBJ1-1; a weak D match, TRBD1 (6 bases). Trimming left V 6 bases short and J 6 bases short, with 17 bases between. Germline V gene lookup returns CDR1 ENHRY and CDR2 SYGVKD. This CDR3 is built from 14 residues. CDR3 amino acids: CAISPRQDLAEAFF. Written as DNA, the CDR3 is TGTGCCATCAGCCCTAGACAGGACCTGGCTGAAGCTTTCTTT.

The J gene is TRBJ2-1, the V gene TRBV20-1, with unresolved D. V shed 0 bases and J shed 0 bases, with 12 bases lying between them. The CDR3 has 16 residues. CDR1 and CDR2 from the germline V gene are DFQATT and SNEGSKA (reference sequence). CDR3 sequence (DNA): TGCAGTGCTAGAGAACGACCCGGAGTCTCCTACAATGAGCAGTTCTTC. Amino acids: CSARERPGVSYNEQFF.

The chain links TRBV20-1 to TRBJ1-5; 8 bases are a match to TRBD1. This CDR3 spans 15 amino acids. Germline trimming cut 0 bases from V and 4 bases from J; bases unmatched to any gene: 5. CDR1 is DFQATT, CDR2 SNEGSKA, per germline (reference sequence). This CDR3 reads CSARDATGGNQPQHF. CDR3 sequence (DNA): TGCAGTGCTAGAGATGCCACAGGGGGGAATCAGCCCCAGCATTTT.

CDR3 in amino acids: CATSRDYQGNTEAFF. CDR3 coding DNA: TGTGCCACCAGCAGAGACTACCAGGGGAACACTGAAGCTTTCTTT. This sequence joins TRBV15 and TRBJ1-1; D is perhaps TRBD1 (5 bases). Germline CDR1 is LNHNV and CDR2 is YYDKDF (reference sequence). With 0 bases removed from V and 1 base from J, the gap between germline ends came to 9 bases. The CDR3 sequence is 15 residues long.

The chain joins TRBV19 to TRBJ2-1, with D hard to call. V lost 5 bases and J 8 bases, leaving 13 bases between the germline ends. The CDR3 has 13 residues. CDR1 is LNHDA, CDR2 SQIVND, per germline (reference sequence). CDR3 bases: TGTGCCAGTAGTTGGGTAGTTCGAGATGAGCAGTTCTTC. Protein sequence: CASSWVVRDEQFF.

This clonotype turned up a few times. The chain is built from TRBV28 and TRBJ2-5; D may be TRBD1 (6 bases). V dropped 9 bases and J dropped 3 bases, with 11 bases sitting between them. This CDR3 spans 12 amino acids. Germline CDR1 reads MDHEN; CDR2 reads SYDVKM. The CDR3 reads CARRRTEETQYF. CDR3 DNA: TGTGCCAGGAGACGGACAGAAGAGACCCAGTACTTC. Full variable domain (remainder filled in from reference TRBV28 and TRBJ2-5): DVKVTQSSRYLVKRTGEKVFLECVQDMDHENMFWYRQDPGLGLRLIYFSYDVKMKEKGDIPEGYSVSREKKERFSLILESASTNQTSMYLCARRRTEETQYFGPGTRLLVL.

The rearrangement links TRBV6-4 to TRBJ2-3; D remains unclear. V gave up 10 bases and J gave up 5 bases, with 16 bases separating them. Germline V gene sequence: CDR1 MRHNA, CDR2 SNTAGT. This CDR3 comprises 13 residues. The CDR3 spells CATGKTRLDTQYF. The CDR3, as DNA: TGTGCCACCGGAAAGACGCGATTAGATACGCAGTATTTT.